The text below deals with one T cell receptor beta chain. Its antigen is still unknown. The table came from immunoSEQ multiplex PCR; TCRdb's copy has only in-frame clones and leaves some out. Among about 130,000 clones listed, 70% to 90% were seen once. This sample stems from a study of T cell responses to AZD1222 COVID-19 vaccine. About the study: Investigators merged groups given second doses at roughly 4 or roughly 12 weeks. Study-wide results and caveats: The peak T cell response came first, and repertoires were sampled only after it. Among AZD1222 vaccinees, only 5 to 7 were seropositive at baseline.

Here the sequenced sample was peripheral blood, taken on day 0 of AZD1222 vaccination. This clonotype was obtained from an adult in good health.

The CDR3 coding sequence is TGTGCCATCAGTGGGGTGGGGGGGGAGGCGTTCTTC. As protein: CAISGVGGEAFF. This chain uses TRBV10-3 with TRBJ2-1, with 7 bases aligning to TRBD2. Germline lookup yields CDR1 ENHRY and CDR2 SYGVKD. The CDR3 is 12 residues long. J gave up 15 bases and V 4 bases, and 9 bases lay outside the gene matches.